These 32 T cell receptor beta chains were all obtained from the same sample, sequenced in a study of shared clonotypes between healthy human individuals. Using immunoSEQ multiplex PCR, the repertoire was profiled, and TCRdb retains in-frame clones only, with some absent. The table lists a few hundred thousand clones, 70% to 85% of them singletons, with 10% to 15% in the top ten. The sequencing input was PBMCs. These TCRs come from a middle-aged woman in good health. Some clones in this sample may be carry-over from other donors' samples.

This chain connects TRBV6-1 to TRBJ2-5; D remains ambiguous. V was clipped by 5 bases and J by 5 bases, with 9 bases between them. This CDR3 comprises 12 residues. CDR1 is MNHNS, CDR2 SASEGT, per germline. The CDR3 here is CASSRIRETQYF. In nucleotides, the CDR3 is TGTGCCAGCAGTAGGATTAGGGAGACCCAGTACTTC.

This CDR3 reads CASSYDRRNTEAFF. The CDR3 DNA sequence: TGTGCCAGCAGTTACGACCGGCGCAACACTGAAGCTTTCTTT. The V gene is TRBV6-6, the J gene TRBJ1-1; no definite D call. Germline V gene lookup returns CDR1 MNHNY and CDR2 SVGAGI (reference sequence). This CDR3 is 14 amino acids long. V was clipped by 2 bases and J by 2 bases, with 9 bases between them.

The DNA of the CDR3 is TGTGCCAGCAGTGAGACCGGTGCCTACGAGCAGTACTTC. Amino acid sequence: CASSETGAYEQYF. This chain connects TRBV2 to TRBJ2-7, with D unresolved. CDR3 length: 13 residues. The V gene's germline CDR1 is SNHLY and CDR2 FYNNEI. The ends were cut back, 3 bases at V and 2 bases at J, with 8 bases in the middle.

A remark on this clone: Additional DNA sequences in this sample encode the identical CDR3. The chain has TRBV7-2 and TRBJ2-1; the D is unclear. V gave up 1 base and J gave up 0 bases, with 4 bases separating them. The CDR3 is made up of 14 amino acids. Germline lookup yields CDR1 SGHTA and CDR2 FQGNSA. This chain's CDR3 is CASSLVSSYNEQFF. DNA for the CDR3: TGTGCCAGCAGCTTAGTCAGCTCCTACAATGAGCAGTTCTTC.

The V call is TRBV2, the J call TRBJ1-2; 9 bases are shared with TRBD1. Unmatched junction bases numbered 14, after V lost 6 bases and J lost 0 bases. The V gene's germline CDR1 is SNHLY and CDR2 FYNNEI. There are 18 residues in the CDR3. CDR3 in DNA: TGTGCCAGCAGCGCAGGGACAGGGAAGTTAGGAACTAACTATGGCTACACCTTC. As protein: CASSAGTGKLGTNYGYTF.

The V call is TRBV7-8, the J call TRBJ1-1; D may be TRBD1 (6 bases). CDR1 SGHVS and CDR2 FQNEAQ come from the germline V gene. This CDR3 is built from 15 residues. Trimming cost V 4 bases and J 4 bases, with 16 bases left between them. CDR3 loop: CASSSSQDRSTEAFF. The CDR3 DNA reads TGTGCCAGCAGCTCCAGTCAGGACAGATCCACTGAAGCTTTCTTT.

In this sample, this clone turned up a few times. The chain uses TRBV7-2 and TRBJ2-5; the D is unclear. Deletions cut 3 bases from V and 5 bases from J, with 13 bases between. Germline V lookup: CDR1 SGHTA, CDR2 FQGNSA. The CDR3 is 14 amino acids. The CDR3 loop reads CASSFSLATETQYF. CDR3 sequence (DNA): TGTGCCAGCAGCTTTAGCCTGGCTACGGAGACCCAGTACTTC.

The rearrangement links TRBV6-1 to TRBJ1-1, with unresolved D. Germline assignment: CDR1 MNHNS and CDR2 SASEGT. V shed 4 bases and J shed 5 bases, with 14 bases lying between them. This CDR3 is 14 amino acids long. The CDR3 spells CASSADWRVTEAFF. The CDR3 DNA is TGTGCCAGCAGTGCCGATTGGAGGGTGACTGAAGCTTTCTTT.

The chain carries TRBV5-4 and TRBJ2-5; 16 bases match TRBD2. This CDR3 has 17 amino acids. Looked up from germline, CDR1 is SGHNT and CDR2 is YYREEE (reference sequence). The V gene end was trimmed by 2 bases and the J gene end by 3 bases; junction bases not matched to a gene: 4. The CDR3 DNA is TGTGCCAGCAGCTTAGTGGGACTAGCGGGAGGGGAAGAGACCCAGTACTTC. It encodes CASSLVGLAGGEETQYF. Looking up the rest from reference TRBV5-4 and TRBJ2-5 gives the full variable domain: ETGVTQSPTHLIKTRGQQVTLRCSSQSGHNTVSWYQQALGQGPQFIFQYYREEENGRGNFPPRFSGLQFPNYSSELNVNALELDDSALYLCASSLVGLAGGEETQYFGPGTRLLVL.

The V call is TRBV7-3, the J call TRBJ2-2; either TRBD1 or TRBD2 may fit D (5 bases each). Germline values: CDR1 SGHTA, CDR2 FQGTGA. The CDR3 extends over 14 amino acids. V dropped 5 bases and J dropped 4 bases, with 11 bases sitting between them. In nucleotides, the CDR3 is TGTGCCAGCAGCAACCTTGGGGGCACCGGGGAGCTGTTTTTT. It specifies CASSNLGGTGELFF.

This chain uses TRBV2 with TRBJ2-2; TRBD1 matches at 7 bases. The CDR3 contains 14 residues. J was trimmed by 1 base and V by 7 bases; bases with no gene match: 3. The germline gives CDR1 SNHLY, CDR2 FYNNEI. The CDR3 here is CASKWTGNTGELFF. The CDR3 DNA is TGTGCCAGCAAATGGACAGGGAACACCGGGGAGCTGTTTTTT.

The rearrangement uses TRBV27 and TRBJ2-6; D possibly uses TRBD1 or TRBD2 (6 bases each). With 3 bases removed from V and 0 bases from J, the gap between germline ends came to 15 bases. Germline loops: CDR1 MNHEY, CDR2 SMNVEV (reference sequence). The CDR3 has 18 residues. Here the CDR3 reads CASSLGHRGHSGANVLTF. Written as DNA, the CDR3 is TGTGCCAGCAGTTTGGGTCATCGGGGGCACTCTGGGGCCAACGTCCTGACTTTC. The full variable domain, completed using reference TRBV27 and TRBJ2-6, is EAQVTQNPRYLITVTGKKLTVTCSQNMNHEYMSWYRQDPGLGLRQIYYSMNVEVTDKGDVPEGYKVSRKEKRNFPLILESPSPNQTSLYFCASSLGHRGHSGANVLTFGAGSRLTVL.

The chain joins TRBV5-1 to TRBJ2-2, with 15 bases fitting TRBD2. The CDR3 runs 18 residues. Germline-derived CDR1 and CDR2 are SGHRS and YFSETQ. V gave up 3 bases and J gave up 9 bases; unmatched junction bases: 12. The DNA of the CDR3 is TGCGCCAGCAGCTCCCGGCCCGCCGGGACTAGCGGGAGGCGGGAGCTGTTTTTT. It codes for CASSSRPAGTSGRRELFF.

This clone has just a few counts. The chain couples TRBV2 to TRBJ2-1; 8 positions match TRBD2. CDR3 length: 15 residues. With V trimmed by 3 bases and J by 4 bases, 5 bases remained unmatched. CDR1 is SNHLY and CDR2 is FYNNEI in the germline V gene. This CDR3 is CASSDTAGVYNEQFF. The CDR3 bases are TGTGCCAGCAGTGATACAGCGGGAGTATACAATGAGCAGTTCTTC.

Written as DNA, the CDR3 is TGTGCCAGCAGACTAGCGGGAAGCACCGGGGAGCTGTTTTTT. Amino acids: CASRLAGSTGELFF. The rearrangement uses TRBV6-1 and TRBJ2-2; 10 bases map to TRBD2. In germline, CDR1 is MNHNS, CDR2 SASEGT. V lost 6 bases and J lost 4; bases outside the gene matches: 2. The CDR3 length is 14 residues.

The chain is built from TRBV6-6 and TRBJ1-1; the D gene is possibly TRBD1 (6 bases). Looked up from germline, CDR1 is MNHNY and CDR2 is SVGAGI (reference sequence). The CDR3 is 15 residues long. Between the trimmed V and J ends, which lost 7 bases and 1 base, there was a span of 16 bases. Written as DNA, the CDR3 is TGTGCCAGCACCACCCCGGGGGGGCAGAACACTGAAGCTTTCTTT. This encodes CASTTPGGQNTEAFF.

This clone was seen only a few times. CDR3 amino acids: CASSLSLSGIIYGYTF. CDR3 coding DNA: TGTGCCAGCAGCTTGTCGTTGTCAGGGATAATCTATGGCTACACCTTC. This chain links TRBV5-6 with TRBJ1-2, with D possibly being TRBD1 (5 bases). The germline V and J ends were trimmed by 1 base and 4 bases, with 17 bases remaining between them. The CDR3 loop spans 16 amino acids. The germline gives CDR1 SGHDT, CDR2 YYEEEE.

This chain joins TRBV7-2 and TRBJ2-1, with unresolved D. There are 16 residues in the CDR3. Germline CDR1 SGHTA, CDR2 FQGNSA. Trimming cost V 5 bases and J 0 bases, with 14 bases left between them. The CDR3 loop is CASSRPPRTSYNEQFF. The CDR3 DNA follows: TGTGCCAGCAGCCGCCCCCCCAGGACCTCCTACAATGAGCAGTTCTTC.

DNA for the CDR3: TGTGCCAGCACTAGCATTGACAGCGGTCCTCAGTACTTC. Translated: CASTSIDSGPQYF. The J gene is TRBJ2-5, the V gene TRBV2; TRBD1 or TRBD2 may be the D gene (5 bases each). Germline loops: CDR1 SNHLY, CDR2 FYNNEI. V was shortened by 7 bases and J by 11 bases, with 20 bases between the two germline ends. This CDR3 has 13 amino acids.

The chain recombines TRBV5-4 with TRBJ2-2; D might be TRBD1 (6 bases). Germline V gene sequence: CDR1 SGHNT, CDR2 YYREEE (reference sequence). The CDR3 contains 14 residues. V lost 5 bases and J lost 7, with 15 bases in between. CDR3 sequence: CASRPDSRLGELFF. DNA of the CDR3: TGTGCCAGCAGACCGGACAGTCGACTCGGGGAGCTGTTTTTT. Based on the CDR3 plus reference TRBV5-4 and TRBJ2-2, the full variable domain is ETGVTQSPTHLIKTRGQQVTLRCSSQSGHNTVSWYQQALGQGPQFIFQYYREEENGRGNFPPRFSGLQFPNYSSELNVNALELDDSALYLCASRPDSRLGELFFGEGSRLTVL.

The rearrangement uses TRBV29-1 and TRBJ2-7, with D uncertain. The CDR3 is made up of 12 amino acids. Germline V gene data show CDR1 as SQVTM and CDR2 as ANQGSEA. V was pared by 1 base and J by 2 bases, with 6 bases between. The CDR3 bases are TGCAGCGTTGAAGGAAAGGCCTACGAGCAGTACTTC. It encodes CSVEGKAYEQYF.

The CDR3 is CASSRGPTNYGYTF. DNA of the CDR3: TGTGCCAGTAGTAGGGGGCCCACTAACTATGGCTACACCTTC. The V and J genes are TRBV19 and TRBJ1-2; maybe TRBD1 (6 bases). The CDR3 runs to 14 residues. Germline V gene lookup returns CDR1 LNHDA and CDR2 SQIVND (reference sequence). Trimming removed 4 bases at V and 0 bases at J, with 9 bases between.

The chain links TRBV15 to TRBJ2-2, with 13 bases that match TRBD2. The V and J ends lost 3 bases and 5 bases, in that order; junction bases with no gene match: 3. The germline V gene encodes CDR1 LNHNV and CDR2 YYDKDF (reference sequence). The CDR3 runs 16 residues. DNA of the CDR3: TGTGCCACCAGCAGGTCACTAGCGGGAGGGACCGGGGAGCTGTTTTTT. Translation: CATSRSLAGGTGELFF.

The rearrangement uses TRBV29-1 and TRBJ2-3; 9 bases match TRBD2. The ends lost 4 bases at V and 5 bases at J; junction bases unmatched: 4. The CDR3 runs to 13 residues. Germline CDR1 is SQVTM and CDR2 is ANQGSEA. The CDR3 here is CSVGGRALDTQYF. In DNA, the CDR3 is TGCAGCGTTGGCGGGAGGGCCTTAGATACGCAGTATTTT.

A word on this clone: A much larger clone sits a single nucleotide away, making a read error possible. The rearrangement joins TRBV15 to TRBJ2-7; tentatively, D is TRBD1 (6 bases). Between the trimmed V and J ends, which lost 2 bases and 4 bases, there was a span of 18 bases. This CDR3 spans 16 amino acids. Per the germline V gene, CDR1 is LNHNV and CDR2 is YYDKDF (reference sequence). Written as DNA, the CDR3 is TGTGCCACCAGCAGATATTTGGGACAAGGATCATACGAGCAGTACTTC. It encodes CATSRYLGQGSYEQYF.

The gene calls are TRBV7-3 and TRBJ2-1; D is perhaps TRBD2 (5 bases). Trimming stripped 5 bases from V and 7 bases from J, with 12 bases between. This CDR3 contains 13 residues. CDR1 SGHTA and CDR2 FQGTGA come from the germline V gene. This CDR3 is CASSGGSGNEQFF. The CDR3 coding sequence is TGTGCCAGCAGCGGAGGTAGTGGTAATGAGCAGTTCTTC.

The chain links TRBV28 to TRBJ1-1; no definite D call. The CDR3 has 12 residues. Trimming removed 7 bases from V and 5 bases from J, with 11 bases in between. CDR1 and CDR2 (germline): MDHEN, SYDVKM. Here the CDR3 DNA reads TGTGCCAGCACCACAATAACGACTGAAGCTTTCTTT. It translates to CASTTITTEAFF.

This chain connects TRBV2 to TRBJ2-1; maybe TRBD1 (6 bases). There are 11 residues in the CDR3. The germline V and J ends were trimmed by 1 base and 13 bases, with 8 bases remaining between them. Per the germline V gene, CDR1 is SNHLY and CDR2 is FYNNEI. The CDR3, as DNA: TGTGCCAGCAGTGAAGGGACAGAACAGTTCTTC. Translation: CASSEGTEQFF.

This clone came up once. The rearrangement uses TRBV29-1 and TRBJ2-1; 10 bases are a match to TRBD2. Germline V gene sequence: CDR1 SQVTM, CDR2 ANQGSEA. Unmatched junction bases numbered 4, after V lost 6 bases and J lost 5 bases. The CDR3 totals 13 residues. The CDR3 nucleotides read TGCAGCGTCCTAGCGGGGGCTAACAATGAGCAGTTCTTC. Translating it yields CSVLAGANNEQFF.

The gene calls are TRBV10-1 and TRBJ2-7, with 8 positions matching TRBD2. From germline, CDR1 is WNHNN and CDR2 SYGVQD (reference sequence). The CDR3 covers 12 residues. V was clipped by 4 bases and J by 7 bases; unmatched bases: 3. The CDR3 is CASSAGTREQYF. For the CDR3, the DNA is TGCGCCAGCAGTGCCGGGACTAGAGAGCAGTACTTC.

The chain employs TRBV19 and TRBJ1-5, with a tentative D call TRBD1 (5 bases). This CDR3 comprises 16 residues. Trimming cost V 3 bases and J 1 base, with 13 bases left between them. In germline, CDR1 is LNHDA, CDR2 SQIVND (reference sequence). The DNA for the CDR3 is TGTGCCAGTAGTATCCTTCGGGGCCTGAGCAATCAGCCCCAGCATTTT. This translates into CASSILRGLSNQPQHF.

The chain links TRBV5-8 to TRBJ1-2; maybe TRBD1 (6 bases). Germline lookup yields CDR1 SGHTS and CDR2 YDEGEE. There are 14 residues in the CDR3. V lost 3 bases and J lost 2, with 11 bases in between. The CDR3 sequence: CASSYRAQNYGYTF. CDR3 DNA sequence: TGTGCCAGCAGCTACAGGGCCCAAAACTATGGCTACACCTTC.